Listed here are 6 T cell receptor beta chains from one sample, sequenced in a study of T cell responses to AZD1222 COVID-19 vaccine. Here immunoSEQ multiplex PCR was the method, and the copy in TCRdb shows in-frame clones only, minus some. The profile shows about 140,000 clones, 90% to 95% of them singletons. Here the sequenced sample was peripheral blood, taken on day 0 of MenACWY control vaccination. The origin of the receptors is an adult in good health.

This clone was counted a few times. CDR3 loop: CASSVDLRAGNTIYF. The CDR3 DNA sequence: TGTGCCAGCAGCGTAGATCTGAGAGCTGGAAACACCATATATTTT. The chain is built from TRBV9 and TRBJ1-3; D remains ambiguous. V gave up 0 bases and J gave up 2 bases, with 9 bases separating them. Germline loops: CDR1 SGDLS, CDR2 YYNGEE. The CDR3 totals 15 residues.

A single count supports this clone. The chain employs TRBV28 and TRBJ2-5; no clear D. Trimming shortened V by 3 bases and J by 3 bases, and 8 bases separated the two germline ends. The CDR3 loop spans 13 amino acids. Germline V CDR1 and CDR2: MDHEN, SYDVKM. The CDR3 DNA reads TGTGCCAGCAGTTTGGGAAGGGAAGAGACCCAGTACTTC. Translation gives CASSLGREETQYF.

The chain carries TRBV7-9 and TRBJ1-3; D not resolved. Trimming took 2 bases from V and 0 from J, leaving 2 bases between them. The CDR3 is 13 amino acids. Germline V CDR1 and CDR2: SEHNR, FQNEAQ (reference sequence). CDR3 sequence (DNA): TGTGCCAGCAGCTTAACCTCTGGAAACACCATATATTTT. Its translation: CASSLTSGNTIYF.

The CDR3 nucleotides are TGCAGTGCCTCAACCGGAGGGGCCCAGTACTTC. It translates to CSASTGGAQYF. The chain is built from TRBV20-1 and TRBJ2-5, with D maybe TRBD2 (6 bases). This CDR3 contains 11 residues. Germline-derived CDR1 and CDR2 are DFQATT and SNEGSKA (reference sequence). Trimming removed 6 bases at V and 9 bases at J, with 14 bases between.

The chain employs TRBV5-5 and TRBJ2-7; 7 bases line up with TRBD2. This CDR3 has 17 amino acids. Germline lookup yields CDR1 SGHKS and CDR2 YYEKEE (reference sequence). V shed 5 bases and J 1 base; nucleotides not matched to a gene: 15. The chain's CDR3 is CASRLMPFRGESYEQYF. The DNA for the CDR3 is TGTGCCAGCAGGTTGATGCCGTTCCGGGGGGAATCCTACGAGCAGTACTTC.

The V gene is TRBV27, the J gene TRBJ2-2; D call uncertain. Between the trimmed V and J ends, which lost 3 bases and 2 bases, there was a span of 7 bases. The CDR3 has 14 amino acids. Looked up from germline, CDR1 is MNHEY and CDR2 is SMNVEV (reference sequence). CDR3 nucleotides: TGTGCCAGCAGTTTCTTAATCAACACCGGGGAGCTGTTTTTT. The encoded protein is CASSFLINTGELFF.